The 25 T cell receptor beta chains presented below share a single source sample, sequenced in a study of T cell responses to AZD1222 COVID-19 vaccine. This table comes from immunoSEQ multiplex PCR, and its TCRdb copy is limited to in-frame clones, with some not included. The data show 200,000 or so clones, over 80% seen once. The sample was peripheral blood, taken on day 0 of MenACWY control vaccination. These receptors were taken from an adult in good health.

The gene calls are TRBV9 and TRBJ2-2, with 13 bases aligning to TRBD2. Germline values: CDR1 SGDLS, CDR2 YYNGEE. Losses at the gene ends were 4 bases for V and 0 bases for J; bases not matched to a gene: 12. The CDR3 sequence is 20 residues long. CDR3 DNA sequence: TGTGCCAGCAGCCCAGGGGGGGGACTAGCGGGGCGAGCGAACACCGGGGAGCTGTTTTTT. It yields the protein CASSPGGGLAGRANTGELFF.

The rearrangement joins TRBV19 to TRBJ1-1, with D perhaps TRBD1 (6 bases). This CDR3 spans 15 amino acids. Trimming took 5 bases from V and 1 from J, leaving 14 bases between them. The germline V gene has CDR1 LNHDA and CDR2 SQIVND (reference sequence). The DNA for the CDR3 is TGTGCCAGTAGTTCGCACAGGGTAAAGAACACTGAAGCTTTCTTT. It encodes CASSSHRVKNTEAFF.

The chain carries TRBV11-2 and TRBJ2-7; perhaps TRBD2 as D (7 bases). V lost 5 bases to trimming and J lost 4 bases, with 15 bases between them. Germline values: CDR1 SGHAT, CDR2 FQNNGV. The CDR3 length is 14 residues. The CDR3 here is CASSVGGGVYEQYF. CDR3 bases: TGTGCCAGCAGCGTAGGAGGGGGGGTTTACGAGCAGTACTTC.

The V gene is TRBV12-3 or TRBV12-4, the J gene TRBJ2-3, with D unresolved. Trimming removed 6 bases at V and 12 bases at J, with 16 bases between. The CDR3 is 12 amino acids. Here the CDR3 DNA reads TGTGCCAGCAGACTGGGTTACGGTCACCAGTATTTT. Translation gives CASRLGYGHQYF.

The chain combines TRBV2 with TRBJ1-3; D gene ambiguous. CDR1 SNHLY and CDR2 FYNNEI come from the germline V gene. The CDR3 is 16 amino acids. V was pared by 3 bases and J by 4 bases, with 16 bases between. Here the CDR3 reads CASSEAQFFVGNTIYF. CDR3 bases: TGTGCCAGCAGTGAGGCACAGTTTTTTGTGGGAAACACCATATATTTT. Full variable domain (rest looked up from reference TRBV2 and TRBJ1-3): EPEVTQTPSHQVTQMGQEVILRCVPISNHLYFYWYRQILGQKVEFLVSFYNNEISEKSEIFDDQFSVERPDGSNFTLKIRSTKLEDSAMYFCASSEAQFFVGNTIYFGEGSWLTVV.

The chain uses TRBV2 and TRBJ2-1; maybe TRBD2 (5 bases). Germline V gene sequence: CDR1 SNHLY, CDR2 FYNNEI. V was pared by 5 bases and J by 6 bases, with 14 bases between. This CDR3 region has 14 residues. The CDR3 nucleotides are TGTGCCAGCAGTTCTGTCGGGGTAGTCAATGAGCAGTTCTTC. Its translation is CASSSVGVVNEQFF.

This clone occurred a few times. The gene calls are TRBV10-1 and TRBJ1-6; unclear D gene. Trimming shortened V by 4 bases and J by 7 bases, and 14 bases separated the two germline ends. CDR1 WNHNN and CDR2 SYGVQD come from the germline V gene (reference sequence). CDR3 length: 15 amino acids. CDR3: CASSVAGGHNSPLHF. The DNA for the CDR3 is TGCGCCAGCAGTGTCGCGGGCGGCCACAATTCACCCCTCCACTTT.

The genes are TRBV5-1 and TRBJ2-1; TRBD2 agrees at 12 bases. The CDR3 totals 15 residues. Germline V CDR1 and CDR2: SGHRS, YFSETQ. V trimming: 4 bases; J trimming: 9 bases; junction bases outside the gene matches: 8. CDR3 region: CASSVGTSGRSEQFF. CDR3 DNA sequence: TGCGCCAGCAGCGTCGGTACTAGCGGGAGGTCTGAGCAGTTCTTC.

V gene TRBV6-2 or TRBV6-3 combines with J gene TRBJ2-1, with D unresolved. CDR1 MNHEY and CDR2 SVGEGT come from the germline V gene. Trimming left V 0 bases short and J 5 bases short, with 11 bases between. The CDR3 has 15 amino acids. DNA of the CDR3: TGTGCCAGCAGTTACTCCGAACAGCCAGACAATGAGCAGTTCTTC. This translates into CASSYSEQPDNEQFF.

This chain joins TRBV6-1 and TRBJ2-7; no firm D call. This CDR3 spans 17 amino acids. V was trimmed by 2 bases and J by 5 bases, leaving 22 bases between them. Germline assignment: CDR1 MNHNS and CDR2 SASEGT. The CDR3 reads CASSEFEPKEWGNEQYF. As DNA, the CDR3 is TGTGCCAGCAGTGAATTCGAACCCAAGGAGTGGGGTAACGAGCAGTACTTC.

This clone was seen a single time. The V gene is TRBV28, the J gene TRBJ1-3, with D tentatively TRBD1 (5 bases). CDR1 and CDR2 (germline): MDHEN, SYDVKM. Trimming stripped 6 bases from V and 4 bases from J, with 13 bases between. This CDR3 contains 14 residues. The CDR3 sequence: CASSQQDIGNTIYF. The CDR3 DNA is TGTGCCAGCAGCCAACAGGACATCGGAAACACCATATATTTT.

The chain couples TRBV2 to TRBJ1-1; possible D gene TRBD1, 5 bases. Germline loops: CDR1 SNHLY, CDR2 FYNNEI. This CDR3 contains 13 residues. V lost 5 bases to trimming and J lost 2 bases, with 9 bases between them. Here the CDR3 DNA reads TGTGCCAGCAGTTTCGGACACAACACTGAAGCTTTCTTT. It specifies CASSFGHNTEAFF.

This chain connects TRBV30 to TRBJ2-7, with D hard to call. Germline V gene sequence: CDR1 GTSNPN, CDR2 SVGIG (reference sequence). Trimming shortened V by 3 bases and J by 7 bases, and 10 bases separated the two germline ends. This CDR3 contains 11 residues. The CDR3, as DNA: TGTGCCTGGAGGATCGATGGGGAGCAGTACTTC. Translation: CAWRIDGEQYF.

The rearrangement joins TRBV4-1 to TRBJ1-2; 9 bases agree with TRBD1. Germline V lookup: CDR1 MGHRA, CDR2 YSYEKL. The CDR3 contains 16 residues. Trimming took 0 bases from V and 4 from J; bases not matched to a gene: 6. The CDR3 bases are TGCGCCAGCAGCCAAGAAGGACAGGGGACTAGCTATGGCTACACCTTC. It specifies CASSQEGQGTSYGYTF.

Concerning this clone itself: The same CDR3 is also encoded by other DNA sequences in this sample. The rearrangement links TRBV28 to TRBJ2-7; the D gene is possibly TRBD1 (5 bases). The CDR3 runs 12 residues. Germline V lookup: CDR1 MDHEN, CDR2 SYDVKM. Trimming cost V 5 bases and J 4 bases, with 9 bases left between them. The DNA for the CDR3 is TGTGCCAGCAGTCTGCAGGGTTACGAGCAGTACTTC. It encodes CASSLQGYEQYF.

This chain joins TRBV19 and TRBJ2-7; 7 nucleotides match TRBD2. Germline-derived CDR1 and CDR2 are LNHDA and SQIVND (reference sequence). V trimming: 3 bases; J trimming: 3 bases; junction bases outside the gene matches: 8. The length of the CDR3 is 15 residues. CDR3 nucleotides: TGTGCCAGTAGTATGGGGCGGGGGAGAAGCTACGAGCAGTACTTC. It codes for CASSMGRGRSYEQYF.

This sequence joins TRBV28 and TRBJ1-2; the D is unclear. The germline V gene encodes CDR1 MDHEN and CDR2 SYDVKM. The CDR3 runs to 11 residues. V was trimmed by 3 bases and J by 1 base, leaving 0 bases between them. The DNA of the CDR3 is TGTGCCAGCAGTTTTAACTATGGCTACACCTTC. Translation gives CASSFNYGYTF.

Written as DNA, the CDR3 is TGTGCCAGCAGAGTCAGCGGGAGAGACTACGAGCAGTACTTC. It codes for CASRVSGRDYEQYF. The rearrangement links TRBV6-1 to TRBJ2-7, with 8 bases aligning to TRBD2. From germline, CDR1 is MNHNS and CDR2 SASEGT. The V gene end was trimmed by 6 bases and the J gene end by 3 bases; junction bases not matched to a gene: 7. The CDR3 sequence is 14 residues long.

The rearrangement joins TRBV19 to TRBJ2-7; 8 bases fit TRBD2. Germline CDR1 LNHDA, CDR2 SQIVND (reference sequence). The CDR3 sequence is 14 residues long. V gave up 8 bases and J gave up 3 bases; unmatched junction bases: 9. CDR3 DNA: TGTGCCAGTTCGACGGGAGGGTACGACTACGAGCAGTACTTC. As protein: CASSTGGYDYEQYF.

J is TRBJ2-7 and V is TRBV4-1; D possibly uses TRBD1 or TRBD2 (5 bases each). Germline lookup yields CDR1 MGHRA and CDR2 YSYEKL. The CDR3 extends over 16 amino acids. V was pared by 1 base and J by 4 bases, with 17 bases between. This CDR3 reads CASSQGPGTALYEQYF. Here the CDR3 DNA reads TGCGCCAGCAGCCAAGGCCCCGGGACGGCTTTATACGAGCAGTACTTC.

This clone was observed a single time. This chain links TRBV13 with TRBJ2-3; D remains ambiguous. Trimming took 5 bases from V and 0 from J, leaving 3 bases between them. Germline V CDR1 and CDR2: PRHDT, FYEKMQ (reference sequence). CDR3 length equals 12 residues. CDR3 DNA sequence: TGTGCCAGCAGCCCGAGCACAGATACGCAGTATTTT. Amino acid sequence: CASSPSTDTQYF.

The chain has TRBV28 and TRBJ2-5; 8 bases are a match to TRBD1. The CDR3 has 15 residues. The germline gives CDR1 MDHEN, CDR2 SYDVKM. V gave up 1 base and J gave up 5 bases; unmatched junction bases: 6. The CDR3 DNA sequence: TGTGCCAGCAGTTTATCCCGGACAGGGCAGGAGACCCAGTACTTC. Its translation is CASSLSRTGQETQYF.

This rearrangement joins TRBV5-1 to TRBJ1-1, with 10 nucleotides matching TRBD1. With 4 bases clipped from V and 0 bases from J, the junction kept 6 bases outside the gene matches. The germline CDR1 and CDR2 sequences are SGHRS and YFSETQ. CDR3 size: 16 residues. This CDR3 reads CASSRTGGMVNTEAFF. DNA of the CDR3: TGCGCCAGCAGCCGGACAGGGGGAATGGTGAACACTGAAGCTTTCTTT.

V and J are TRBV30 and TRBJ1-1, with TRBD1 matching 10 bases. The CDR3 length is 14 residues. Trimming took 4 bases from V and 3 from J; bases not matched to a gene: 5. In germline, CDR1 is GTSNPN, CDR2 SVGIG (reference sequence). The CDR3, as DNA: TGTGCCTGGAAATTGACAGGGGGCTACACTGAAGCTTTCTTT. Protein product: CAWKLTGGYTEAFF.

The V gene is TRBV30, the J gene TRBJ1-6, with unresolved D. The CDR3 sequence is 14 residues long. Germline V CDR1 and CDR2: GTSNPN, SVGIG (reference sequence). The V and J ends lost 3 bases and 9 bases respectively, with 15 bases between them. The DNA for the CDR3 is TGTGCCTGGAGGATCACTGGACCCCTTTCACCCCTCCACTTT. Translated: CAWRITGPLSPLHF. The whole variable domain, filled in from reference TRBV30 and TRBJ1-6, reads SQTIHQWPATLVQPVGSPLSLECTVEGTSNPNLYWYRQAAGRGLQLLFYSVGIGQISSEVPQNLSASRPQDRQFILSSKKLLLSDSGFYLCAWRITGPLSPLHFGNGTRLTVT.